These 30 T cell receptor beta chains share one sample of origin, sequenced in a study of regulatory T cells in long-lasting Graves disease. For TCR beta, libraries came from iRepertoire HTBI primers and Arm-PCR of CDR3 regions. TCRdb re-analysed the multiplex PCR reads in MiXCR, keeping a single row per CDR3 protein. The sample shows about 340,000 distinct CDR3 sequences, around 20% of them seen only once. Time point described: persistent/refractory GD, antithyroid drugs over 5 years with positive TRAb. Scientists built the TCR library using RNA that was extracted from PBMCs. Sequencing was performed on peripheral blood mononuclear cells (PBMCs), taken when the disease was refractory, from a patient treated with antithyroid drugs. Every receptor here comes from a female donor with Graves disease.

This clonotype has more than one count but fewer than ten. The rearrangement links TRBV7-9 to TRBJ2-1, with no clear D. Germline V gives CDR1 SEHNR, CDR2 FQNEAQ (reference sequence). With 1 base removed from V and 7 bases from J, the gap between germline ends came to 5 bases. CDR3 length: 12 amino acids. The CDR3 DNA reads TGTGCCAGCAGCTTAGTTGGAAATGAGCAGTTCTTC. This codes for CASSLVGNEQFF.

This clonotype was seen ten or more times. This chain links TRBV18 with TRBJ1-2, with 7 bases aligning to TRBD1. This CDR3 contains 12 residues. V gave up 5 bases and J gave up 8 bases; unmatched junction bases: 5. The germline CDR1 and CDR2 sequences are KGHSH and LQKENI. CDR3 region: CASSEGQLGYTF. Here the CDR3 DNA reads TGTGCCAGCTCAGAGGGACAGCTAGGCTACACCTTC.

The chain recombines TRBV18 with TRBJ2-7; D is perhaps TRBD1 (5 bases). This CDR3 region has 11 residues. CDR1 is KGHSH, CDR2 LQKENI, per germline. Trimming removed 2 bases at V and 6 bases at J, with 5 bases between. The CDR3 loop is CASSPGAEQYF. As DNA, the CDR3 is TGTGCCAGCTCACCAGGGGCCGAGCAGTACTTC. Looking up the rest from reference TRBV18 and TRBJ2-7 gives the full variable domain: NAGVMQNPRHLVRRRGQEARLRCSPMKGHSHVYWYRQLPEEGLKFMVYLQKENIIDESGMPKERFSAEFPKEGPSILRIQQVVRGDSAAYFCASSPGAEQYFGPGTRLTVT.

The sample holds many counts of this clonotype. J is TRBJ1-2 and V is TRBV30, with TRBD1 identical over 8 bases. Germline values: CDR1 GTSNPN, CDR2 SVGIG (reference sequence). Trimming removed 4 bases from V and 8 bases from J; junction bases left unmatched: 6. The CDR3 spans 12 residues. CDR3 nucleotides: TGTGCCTGGACCAGGGGGCGTTACGGCTACACCTTC. Residues: CAWTRGRYGYTF.

The sample holds many counts of this clonotype. This chain uses TRBV7-6 with TRBJ2-5; TRBD1 agrees at 8 bases. V was clipped by 5 bases and J by 4 bases; unmatched bases: 6. This CDR3 is built from 14 residues. The germline V gene has CDR1 SGHVS and CDR2 FNYEAQ. CDR3 in amino acids: CASSPRQGRETQYF. The CDR3 nucleotides read TGTGCCAGCAGCCCTCGACAGGGGAGAGAGACCCAGTACTTC.

This clonotype was counted at least ten times. The CDR3 loop is CASSSYRDSGYTF. The CDR3 nucleotides read TGTGCCAGCAGTTCCTACAGGGATTCGGGCTACACCTTC. The chain has TRBV12-3 or TRBV12-4 and TRBJ1-2; TRBD1 is a possible D gene (6 bases). The CDR3 has 13 residues. Trimming shortened V by 4 bases and J by 8 bases, and 14 bases separated the two germline ends.

Concerning this clonotype: Since a much larger clone is just one base distant, this may be a read error. The chain joins TRBV2 to TRBJ2-5, with D uncertain. Germline CDR1 reads SNHLY; CDR2 reads FYNNEI. The CDR3 runs 13 residues. Here the CDR3 reads CASRDAPMETRYF. For the CDR3, the DNA is TGTGCCAGCAGGGACGCCCCGATGGAGACCCGGTACTTC. The variable domain in full, completed from reference TRBV2 and TRBJ2-5, reads EPEVTQTPSHQVTQMGQEVILRCVPISNHLYFYWYRQILGQKVEFLVSFYNNEISEKSEIFDDQFSVERPDGSNFTLKIRSTKLEDSAMYFCASRDAPMETRYFGPGTRLLVL.

This clonotype has at least ten counts. This chain links TRBV6-2 or TRBV6-3 with TRBJ2-3, with D maybe TRBD2 (5 bases). Germline V gene sequence: CDR1 MNHEY, CDR2 SVGEGT. The CDR3 sequence is 13 residues long. Trimming removed 0 bases from V and 5 bases from J, with 6 bases in between. The CDR3 DNA follows: TGTGCCAGCAGTTACTCCGGACTAGATACGCAGTATTTT. Protein product: CASSYSGLDTQYF.

This clonotype has only a few counts. The J gene is TRBJ2-7, the V gene TRBV7-9; TRBD1 matches 8 bases. This CDR3 has 14 residues. Looked up from germline, CDR1 is SEHNR and CDR2 is FQNEAQ (reference sequence). V lost 2 bases and J lost 4; bases outside the gene matches: 4. The CDR3 sequence: CASSLQGAAYEQYF. DNA for the CDR3: TGTGCCAGCAGCTTACAGGGGGCTGCGTACGAGCAGTACTTC.

V is TRBV29-1 and J is TRBJ2-1; D not resolved. The V and J ends lost 5 bases and 0 bases respectively, with 20 bases between them. CDR3 length: 17 amino acids. Germline V gives CDR1 SQVTM, CDR2 ANQGSEA. The CDR3 coding sequence is TGCAGCGTTACCTCTTACAGTGTCTTTAGCTCCTACAATGAGCAGTTCTTC. This sequence encodes CSVTSYSVFSSYNEQFF.

The V call is TRBV6-5, the J call TRBJ1-2; D perhaps matches TRBD1 (5 bases). The CDR3 has 17 amino acids. Trimming stripped 0 bases from V and 5 bases from J, with 19 bases between. Germline CDR1 reads MNHEY; CDR2 reads SVGAGI. The CDR3 DNA sequence: TGTGCCAGCAGTTACTCGCAAGGGGAAAACCTGTATTATGGCTACACCTTC. The encoded protein is CASSYSQGENLYYGYTF.

The V gene is TRBV6-5, the J gene TRBJ1-1; a weak D match, TRBD1 (6 bases). V was clipped by 2 bases and J by 1 base, with 11 bases between them. Germline loops: CDR1 MNHEY, CDR2 SVGAGI. The CDR3 covers 15 residues. DNA of the CDR3: TGTGCCAGCAGTTACCTTTCGACAGGGAACACTGAAGCTTTCTTT. Protein product: CASSYLSTGNTEAFF.

Ten or more counts support this clonotype. The CDR3 is CASQKRTSGSYEQYF. CDR3 coding DNA: TGTGCCAGCCAGAAGAGAACTAGCGGCTCCTACGAGCAGTACTTC. This rearrangement joins TRBV2 to TRBJ2-7; 8 bases align to TRBD2. Germline V lookup: CDR1 SNHLY, CDR2 FYNNEI. The CDR3 spans 15 residues. J was trimmed by 0 bases and V by 8 bases; bases with no gene match: 9.

This clonotype was observed at least ten times. The chain combines TRBV18 with TRBJ1-1, with TRBD1 as a possible D gene (5 bases). This CDR3 comprises 14 residues. Germline CDR1 is KGHSH and CDR2 is LQKENI. The V end was cut by 2 bases, the J end by 1 base, with 8 bases between. DNA for the CDR3: TGTGCCAGCTCACCAGCACAGGCGAACACTGAAGCTTTCTTT. Its translation: CASSPAQANTEAFF.

This clonotype was observed at least ten times. The chain is built from TRBV28 and TRBJ1-4; the match to TRBD1 covers 7 bases. From germline, CDR1 is MDHEN and CDR2 SYDVKM. The CDR3 is 13 residues long. V lost 0 bases and J lost 8; bases outside the gene matches: 0. The CDR3 coding sequence is TGTGCCAGCAGTTTATGGACAGGGGAAAAACTGTTTTTT. Translating gives CASSLWTGEKLFF.

V and J are TRBV4-1 and TRBJ2-5; TRBD2 agrees at 8 bases. V dropped 3 bases and J dropped 1; count of bases not matched to a gene: 16. CDR3 size: 19 residues. Germline V lookup: CDR1 MGHRA, CDR2 YSYEKL. CDR3 amino acids: CASSQETYNYGGGQETQYF. For the CDR3, the DNA is TGCGCCAGCAGCCAGGAGACGTACAACTACGGGGGGGGCCAAGAGACCCAGTACTTC.

This clonotype was recorded many times. This chain links TRBV5-6 with TRBJ1-2; D is uncertain. The CDR3 runs 14 residues. Per germline, CDR1 SGHDT and CDR2 YYEEEE. V was pared by 1 base and J by 4 bases, with 11 bases between. The CDR3 loop reads CASSLSRGSYGYTF. As DNA, the CDR3 is TGTGCCAGCAGCTTGTCCCGGGGAAGCTATGGCTACACCTTC.

In its sample, this clonotype was seen many times. The chain uses TRBV4-1 and TRBJ1-3; D unresolved. There are 16 residues in the CDR3. Germline V gene lookup returns CDR1 MGHRA and CDR2 YSYEKL. The V and J ends lost 2 bases and 0 bases respectively, with 11 bases between them. The CDR3 here is CASSQLSRSSGNTIYF. As DNA, the CDR3 is TGCGCCAGCAGCCAATTGTCCAGAAGCTCTGGAAACACCATATATTTT.

This sequence joins TRBV6-2 or TRBV6-3 and TRBJ2-7; possibly TRBD2 for D (5 bases). There are 13 residues in the CDR3. V was cut by 4 bases and J by 3 bases, with 10 bases left in between. CDR1 and CDR2 (germline): MNHEY, SVGEGT. The CDR3 region is CASSLARDYEQYF. The DNA for the CDR3 is TGTGCCAGCAGTTTGGCGAGGGACTACGAGCAGTACTTC.

This clonotype was observed many times. The V gene is TRBV12-5, the J gene TRBJ2-5; no reliable D call. CDR3 size: 12 residues. CDR1 and CDR2 from the germline V gene are LGHNT and FRNRAP. V shed 1 base and J shed 8 bases, with 8 bases lying between them. The CDR3 nucleotides read TGTGCTAGTGGTTTGGGGATCGGAACCCAGTACTTC. It is translated as CASGLGIGTQYF.

This clonotype was found many times. The chain recombines TRBV11-3 with TRBJ1-4; D remains unclear. V was clipped by 1 base and J by 3 bases, with 9 bases between them. CDR3 length: 15 amino acids. Germline CDR1 SGHNT, CDR2 YENEEA. The CDR3 here is CASSLGRSPNEKLFF. The CDR3 DNA reads TGTGCCAGCAGCTTAGGTCGCAGTCCTAATGAAAAACTGTTTTTT. The variable domain in full, completed from reference TRBV11-3 and TRBJ1-4, reads EAGVVQSPRYKIIEKKQPVAFWCNPISGHNTLYWYLQNLGQGPELLIRYENEEAVDDSQLPKDRFSAERLKGVDSTLKIQPAELGDSAVYLCASSLGRSPNEKLFFGSGTQLSVL.

The gene calls are TRBV3-1 and TRBJ2-4; D might be TRBD2 (6 bases). V was cut by 5 bases and J by 4 bases, with 21 bases left in between. The length of the CDR3 is 17 residues. Germline V gene sequence: CDR1 LGHDT, CDR2 YNNKEL (reference sequence). Written as DNA, the CDR3 is TGTGCCAGCAGCGAAGTGGGTCGTTTTGGGAGGAAAAACATTCAGTACTTC. Translating gives CASSEVGRFGRKNIQYF.

There are many counts of this clonotype. J is TRBJ2-1 and V is TRBV7-9, with a possible D match to TRBD1 (6 bases). Trimming removed 2 bases at V and 3 bases at J, with 11 bases between. CDR1 SEHNR and CDR2 FQNEAQ come from the germline V gene (reference sequence). The CDR3 loop spans 15 amino acids. The chain's CDR3 is CASSLYRVGYNEQFF. The CDR3 DNA follows: TGTGCCAGCAGCTTATACAGGGTGGGCTACAATGAGCAGTTCTTC.

Ten or more counts support this clonotype. This chain connects TRBV2 to TRBJ1-5; D unresolved. This CDR3 contains 13 residues. CDR1 and CDR2 (germline): SNHLY, FYNNEI. Trimming cost V 6 bases and J 1 base, with 7 bases left between them. The CDR3 sequence: CASRAISNQPQHF. The CDR3 DNA follows: TGTGCCAGCAGAGCAATAAGCAATCAGCCCCAGCATTTT.

The table lists this clonotype with many counts. The chain combines TRBV12-3 or TRBV12-4 with TRBJ2-5; D is possibly TRBD1 (6 bases). V was shortened by 2 bases and J by 4 bases, with 11 bases between the two germline ends. The CDR3 spans 14 residues. Here the CDR3 DNA reads TGTGCCAGCAGTTTAATGGGCAGGGGAGAGACCCAGTACTTC. It is translated as CASSLMGRGETQYF.

The sample holds many counts of this clonotype. The V gene is TRBV3-1, the J gene TRBJ1-2; D unclear. The V and J ends lost 3 bases and 8 bases respectively, with 10 bases between them. Per germline, CDR1 LGHDT and CDR2 YNNKEL (reference sequence). The CDR3 spans 12 residues. Here the CDR3 reads CASSHQRTGYTF. CDR3 nucleotides: TGTGCCAGCAGCCACCAACGCACGGGCTACACCTTC.

This clonotype has at least ten counts. This chain connects TRBV6-4 to TRBJ2-2; tentative D call: TRBD2 (5 bases). The germline CDR1 and CDR2 sequences are MRHNA and SNTAGT. V was shortened by 4 bases and J by 3 bases, with 6 bases between the two germline ends. The CDR3 is 13 residues long. The CDR3 DNA is TGTGCCAGCAGTGGGACTTACACCGGGGAGCTGTTTTTT. As protein: CASSGTYTGELFF.

This clonotype occurred many times. The rearrangement uses TRBV6-1 and TRBJ2-7, with a tentative D call TRBD1 (6 bases). Trimming took off 1 base at V and 2 bases at J, with 15 bases between the two ends. CDR1 and CDR2 (germline): MNHNS, SASEGT. This CDR3 contains 16 residues. The chain's CDR3 is CASSEEGERGTYEQYF. DNA for the CDR3: TGTGCCAGCAGTGAAGAGGGGGAGAGGGGGACCTACGAGCAGTACTTC.

This clonotype has ten or more counts. V usage is TRBV6-5 and J usage is TRBJ1-1, with D perhaps matching TRBD1 (6 bases). The ends were cut back, 3 bases at V and 0 bases at J, with 11 bases in the middle. This CDR3 is built from 15 residues. Germline V gene sequence: CDR1 MNHEY, CDR2 SVGAGI. The CDR3 nucleotides are TGTGCCAGCAGTTATACCGGGACACTGAACACTGAAGCTTTCTTT. This gives the protein CASSYTGTLNTEAFF.

This chain links TRBV2 with TRBJ2-3; D gene ambiguous. Germline V lookup: CDR1 SNHLY, CDR2 FYNNEI. V was trimmed by 7 bases and J by 6 bases, leaving 8 bases between them. CDR3 length: 11 residues. CDR3 residues: CASTNRDTQYF. The CDR3, as DNA: TGTGCCAGCACAAATCGGGATACGCAGTATTTT.